This T cell receptor (beta chain) emerged from a study of STAT5B mutations in CD4+ large granular lymphocyte leukemia (dated by TCRdb to the early 2020s). For the wider study: Among healthy controls, the CDR3 'QG' motif was associated with a particular HLA allele. TCRbeta repertoires of CD4+ T-cell large granular lymphocyte leukemia patients were compared with those of healthy blood donors. Flow cytometry on FACSCanto II or FACSVerse showed that the purified fractions were more than 95% pure among lymphocytes. What the research found in general, with its limitations: Compared with healthy CD4+ repertoires, CD4-sorted patient repertoires appeared more clonal, and this difference remained even after the putative leukemic clones were removed. Enrichment of TRBV06-family usage was observed among the top patient clones (8/27) relative to healthy controls (2/35). Each patient's main leukemic clonotypes were private, but 25% of these clonotypes showed up at low frequency in the non-leukemic repertoires of other patients. Data were not HLA-matched; higher clonality in CD4+ versus CD8+ T-LGLL could reflect the relatively small sample size.

Germline trimming amounts to 3 bases on V and 5 bases on J, with 12 as the count of junction bases outside the gene matches. The CDR3 goes from the cysteine to the phenylalanine over 17 residues. Left in the record is the CDR3 DNA by itself, 51 bases read in frame from the first base. Reading the germline V gene (reference sequence) gives CDR1 SEHNR and CDR2 FQNEAQ. TCRbeta rearrangements were sequenced from genomic DNA using the immunoSEQ assay at survey resolution. As for how the authors treated the data: In the TCR sequencing data, the lowest productive clonotype frequency that could be detected was 2.59 x 10-5. Analyses included only productive TCRbeta rearrangements, meaning complete and in-frame sequences. Sample clonality was computed as Simpson clonality in the immunoSEQ Analyzer version 3.0. Clones were categorized by frequency as very rare, small, medium, large (1-20%) or hyperexpanded (>20%). OLGA 1.2.3 estimated generation probabilities, VDJtools produced V-gene circos plots, VDJdb was queried for specificities, and GLIPH identified CDR3 motifs. TCRdb provides this immuneACCESS table in a form limited to in-frame rearrangements. Some clones are lacking; in checked studies, under half of them reflect an unresolved V gene, and why the rest are absent is not known. That table gives V, J and clone size, and the DNA gave D and trimming. The table for this sample lists roughly 41,000 clones; 75% to 85% of them were counted only once. Less than 0.6% of the sample is in the top ten clones.

Healthy controls were roughly 40 blood donors whose buffy coats came from the Finnish Red Cross blood service. All TCR-sequenced material derived from peripheral blood: patient blood samples and healthy donor buffy coats. Peripheral blood mononuclear cells were isolated by Ficoll-Hypaque gradient centrifugation. Magnetic purification was used to isolate CD4+ cells from the buffy coats of the healthy controls. The Gentra Puregene Cell and Tissue kit was used for genomic DNA extraction, and quantification was performed on a Qubit 2.0 fluorometer. Regarding this clone: The specificity of this receptor is unknown. Base qualities are not at hand, and no much larger clone is one base apart.

The sequence derives from a human donor in good health. The receptor chain draws on TRBV7-9 and TRBJ2-1; 8 middle bases align to TRBD1. Sequencing input: CD4+ T cells from blood buffy coats. CDR3 sequence: CASSLPVSGTGNNEQFF. The DNA reads as follows: TGTGCCAGCAGCTTGCCCGTCTCCGGGACAGGCAACAATGAGCAGTTCTTC.